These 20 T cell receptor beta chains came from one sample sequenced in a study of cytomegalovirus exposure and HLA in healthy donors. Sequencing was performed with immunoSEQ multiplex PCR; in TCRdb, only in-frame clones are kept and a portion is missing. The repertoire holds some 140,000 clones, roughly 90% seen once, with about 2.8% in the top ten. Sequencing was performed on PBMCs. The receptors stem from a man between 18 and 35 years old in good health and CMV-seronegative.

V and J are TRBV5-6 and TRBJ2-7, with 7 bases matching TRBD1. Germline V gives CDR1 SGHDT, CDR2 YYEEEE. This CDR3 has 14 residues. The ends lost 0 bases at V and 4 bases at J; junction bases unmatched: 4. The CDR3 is CASSLDRGQYEQYF. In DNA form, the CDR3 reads TGTGCCAGCAGCTTGGACAGGGGCCAATACGAGCAGTACTTC.

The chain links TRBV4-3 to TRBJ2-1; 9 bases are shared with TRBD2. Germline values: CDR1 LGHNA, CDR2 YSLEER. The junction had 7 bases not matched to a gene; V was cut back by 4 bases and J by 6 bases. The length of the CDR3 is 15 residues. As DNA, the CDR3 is TGCGCCAGCAGCCTGGGGACTAGCTGGGGCAATGAGCAGTTCTTC. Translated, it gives CASSLGTSWGNEQFF.

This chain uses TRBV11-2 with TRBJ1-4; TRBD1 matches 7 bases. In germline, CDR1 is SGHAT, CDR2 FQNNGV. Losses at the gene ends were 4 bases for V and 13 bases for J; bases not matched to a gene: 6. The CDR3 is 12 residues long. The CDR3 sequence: CASSYRDSRLFF. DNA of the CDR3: TGTGCCAGCAGCTATCGGGACAGCAGACTGTTTTTT.

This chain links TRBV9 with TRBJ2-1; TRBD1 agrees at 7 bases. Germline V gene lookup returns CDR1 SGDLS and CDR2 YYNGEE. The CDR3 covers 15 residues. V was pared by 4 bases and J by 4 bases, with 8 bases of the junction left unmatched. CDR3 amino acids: CASSPPGQPYNEQFF. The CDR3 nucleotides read TGTGCCAGCAGCCCCCCGGGACAGCCTTACAATGAGCAGTTCTTC.

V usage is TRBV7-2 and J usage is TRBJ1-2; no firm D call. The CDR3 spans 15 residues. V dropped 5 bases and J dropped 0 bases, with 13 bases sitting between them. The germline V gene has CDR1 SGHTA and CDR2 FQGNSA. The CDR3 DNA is TGTGCCAGCAGCCCCAGCCCCCAGGCTAACTATGGCTACACCTTC. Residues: CASSPSPQANYGYTF.

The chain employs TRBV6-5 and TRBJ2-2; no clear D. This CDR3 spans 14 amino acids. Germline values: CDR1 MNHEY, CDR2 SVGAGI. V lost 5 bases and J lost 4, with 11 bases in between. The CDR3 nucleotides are TGTGCCAGCAGTACTCGTTTCCCCACCGGGGAGCTGTTTTTT. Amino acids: CASSTRFPTGELFF.

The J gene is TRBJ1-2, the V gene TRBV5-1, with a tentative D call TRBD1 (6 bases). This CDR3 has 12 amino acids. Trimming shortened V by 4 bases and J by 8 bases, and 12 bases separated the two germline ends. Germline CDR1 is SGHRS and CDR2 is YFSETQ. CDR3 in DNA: TGCGCCAGCAGCCCATACAGGGAAGGCTACACCTTC. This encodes CASSPYREGYTF.

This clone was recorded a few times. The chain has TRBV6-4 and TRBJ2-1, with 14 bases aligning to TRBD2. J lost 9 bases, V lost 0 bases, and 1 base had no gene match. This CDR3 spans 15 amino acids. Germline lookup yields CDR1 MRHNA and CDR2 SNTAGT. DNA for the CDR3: TGTGCCAGCAGTGACTCGACTAGCGGGGGGGCTGAGCAGTTCTTC. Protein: CASSDSTSGGAEQFF.

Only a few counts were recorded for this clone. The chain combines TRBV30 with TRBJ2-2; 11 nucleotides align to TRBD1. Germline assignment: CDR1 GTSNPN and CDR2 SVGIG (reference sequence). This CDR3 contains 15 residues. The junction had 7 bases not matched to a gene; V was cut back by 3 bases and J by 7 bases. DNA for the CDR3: TGTGCCTGGAGCGGGACAGGGGGAACCGTCGGGGAGCTGTTTTTT. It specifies CAWSGTGGTVGELFF.

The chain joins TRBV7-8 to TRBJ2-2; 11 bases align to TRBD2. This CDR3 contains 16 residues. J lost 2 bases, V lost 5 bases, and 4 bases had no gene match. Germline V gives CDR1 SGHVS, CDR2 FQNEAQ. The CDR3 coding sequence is TGTGCCAGCAGCCAAGGACTAGCGGGTAACACCGGGGAGCTGTTTTTT. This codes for CASSQGLAGNTGELFF.

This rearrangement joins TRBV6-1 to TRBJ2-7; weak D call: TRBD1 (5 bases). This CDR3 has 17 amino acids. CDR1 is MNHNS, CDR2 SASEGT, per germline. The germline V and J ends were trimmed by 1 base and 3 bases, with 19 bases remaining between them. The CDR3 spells CASSEGEIMGPFYEQYF. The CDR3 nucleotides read TGTGCCAGCAGTGAAGGGGAAATTATGGGGCCCTTCTACGAGCAGTACTTC.

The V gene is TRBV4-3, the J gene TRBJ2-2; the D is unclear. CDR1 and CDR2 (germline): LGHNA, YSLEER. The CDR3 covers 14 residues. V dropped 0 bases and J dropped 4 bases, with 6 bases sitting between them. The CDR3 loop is CASSQDRSTGELFF. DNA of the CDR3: TGCGCCAGCAGCCAAGATCGCAGCACCGGGGAGCTGTTTTTT.

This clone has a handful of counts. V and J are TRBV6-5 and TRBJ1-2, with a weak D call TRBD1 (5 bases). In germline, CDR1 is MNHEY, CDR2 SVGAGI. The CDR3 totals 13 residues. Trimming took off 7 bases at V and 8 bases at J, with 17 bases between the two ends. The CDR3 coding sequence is TGTGCCAGCATCTCGCCGAGTCAGGGAGGCTACACCTTC. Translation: CASISPSQGGYTF.

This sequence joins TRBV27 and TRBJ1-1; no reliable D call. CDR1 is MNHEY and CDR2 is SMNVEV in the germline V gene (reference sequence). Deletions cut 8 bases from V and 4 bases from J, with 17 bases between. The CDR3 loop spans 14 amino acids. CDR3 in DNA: TGTGCCAGCCGGGAGAAGGGTGGTAGCACTGAAGCTTTCTTT. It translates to CASREKGGSTEAFF.

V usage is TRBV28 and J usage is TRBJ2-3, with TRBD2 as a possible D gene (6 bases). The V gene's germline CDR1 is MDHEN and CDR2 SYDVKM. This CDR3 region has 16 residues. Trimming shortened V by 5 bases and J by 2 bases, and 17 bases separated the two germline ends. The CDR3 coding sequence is TGTGCCAGCAGTCCCCTCGGACTACAAGTCACAGATACGCAGTATTTT. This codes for CASSPLGLQVTDTQYF.

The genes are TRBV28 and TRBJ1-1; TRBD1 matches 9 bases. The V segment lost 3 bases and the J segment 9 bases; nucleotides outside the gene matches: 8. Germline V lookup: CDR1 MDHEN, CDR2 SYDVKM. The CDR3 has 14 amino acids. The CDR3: CASSFGQGTRKAFF. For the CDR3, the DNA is TGTGCCAGCAGTTTCGGACAGGGGACGAGGAAAGCTTTCTTT. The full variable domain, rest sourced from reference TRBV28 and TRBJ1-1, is DVKVTQSSRYLVKRTGEKVFLECVQDMDHENMFWYRQDPGLGLRLIYFSYDVKMKEKGDIPEGYSVSREKKERFSLILESASTNQTSMYLCASSFGQGTRKAFFGQGTRLTVV.

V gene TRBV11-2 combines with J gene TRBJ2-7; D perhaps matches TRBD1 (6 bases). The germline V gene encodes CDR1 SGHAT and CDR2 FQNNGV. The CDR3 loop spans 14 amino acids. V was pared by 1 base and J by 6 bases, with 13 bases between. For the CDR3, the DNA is TGTGCCAGCAGCTTAGCTCCAATACAGGGCGAGCAGTACTTC. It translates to CASSLAPIQGEQYF. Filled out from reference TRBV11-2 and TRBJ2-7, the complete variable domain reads EAGVAQSPRYKIIEKRQSVAFWCNPISGHATLYWYQQILGQGPKLLIQFQNNGVVDDSQLPKDRFSAERLKGVDSTLKIQPAKLEDSAVYLCASSLAPIQGEQYFGPGTRLTVT.

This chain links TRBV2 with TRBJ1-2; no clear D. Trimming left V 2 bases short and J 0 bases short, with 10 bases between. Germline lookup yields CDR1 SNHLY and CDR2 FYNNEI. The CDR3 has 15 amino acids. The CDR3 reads CASSEWPRSNYGYTF. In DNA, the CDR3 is TGTGCCAGCAGTGAATGGCCGAGGTCTAACTATGGCTACACCTTC. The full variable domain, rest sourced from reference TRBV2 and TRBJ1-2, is EPEVTQTPSHQVTQMGQEVILRCVPISNHLYFYWYRQILGQKVEFLVSFYNNEISEKSEIFDDQFSVERPDGSNFTLKIRSTKLEDSAMYFCASSEWPRSNYGYTFGSGTRLTVV.

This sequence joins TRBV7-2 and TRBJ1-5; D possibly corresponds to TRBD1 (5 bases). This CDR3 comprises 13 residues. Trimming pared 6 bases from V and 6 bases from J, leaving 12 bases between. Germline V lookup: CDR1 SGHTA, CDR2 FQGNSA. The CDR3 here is CASSIGARQPQHF. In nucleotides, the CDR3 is TGTGCCAGCAGTATAGGGGCTCGTCAGCCCCAGCATTTT.

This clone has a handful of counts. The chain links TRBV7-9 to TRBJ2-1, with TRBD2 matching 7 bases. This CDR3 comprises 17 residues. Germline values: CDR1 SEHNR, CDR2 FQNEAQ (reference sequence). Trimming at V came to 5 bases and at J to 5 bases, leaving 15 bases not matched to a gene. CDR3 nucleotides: TGTGCCAGCAGCCCTCCCTGGCGGGAGTCTCCCCACAATGAGCAGTTCTTC. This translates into CASSPPWRESPHNEQFF.